This entry features one TCR beta chain sequence. The data stem from a study of metastatic and nonmetastatic thyroid tumors. Patients had received no treatment of any kind before thyroid surgery. From germline, CDR1 is MNHEY and CDR2 SVGAGI. After removal of 0 bases from V and 6 bases from J, the junction contained 8 bases not matched to a gene. This CDR3 comprises 15 residues. Via MiXCR, TCRdb re-called the PCR reads. The data show about 24,000 clones, 20% to 30% seen once. The sequence was obtained from a male donor with papillary thyroid cancer or a benign thyroid nodule (not recorded which). Some clones in this sample may be carry-over from other donors' samples. This chain connects TRBV6-5 to TRBJ2-7; 7 bases are shared with TRBD1. The specimen sequenced was tumor tissue. The CDR3 sequence is CASSYSTGPLSEQYF. The CDR3 DNA follows: TGTGCCAGCAGTTACTCGACAGGGCCCCTTAGCGAGCAGTACTTC.